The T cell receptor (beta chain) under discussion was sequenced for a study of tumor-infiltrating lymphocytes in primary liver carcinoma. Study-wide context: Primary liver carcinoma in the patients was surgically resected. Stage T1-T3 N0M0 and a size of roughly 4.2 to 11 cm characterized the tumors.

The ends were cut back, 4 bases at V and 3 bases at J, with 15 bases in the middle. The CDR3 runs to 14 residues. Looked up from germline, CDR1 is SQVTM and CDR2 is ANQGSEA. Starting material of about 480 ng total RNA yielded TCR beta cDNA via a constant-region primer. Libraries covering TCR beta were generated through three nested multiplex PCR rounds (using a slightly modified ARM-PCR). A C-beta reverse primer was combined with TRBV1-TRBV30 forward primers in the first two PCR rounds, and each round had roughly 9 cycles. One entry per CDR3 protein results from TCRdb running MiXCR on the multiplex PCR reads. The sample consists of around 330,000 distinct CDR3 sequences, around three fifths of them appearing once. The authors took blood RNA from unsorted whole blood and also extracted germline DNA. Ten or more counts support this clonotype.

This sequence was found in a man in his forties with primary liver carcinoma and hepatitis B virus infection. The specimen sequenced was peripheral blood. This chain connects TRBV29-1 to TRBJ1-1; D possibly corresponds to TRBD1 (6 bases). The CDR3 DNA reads TGCAGCGTTGTGGTCAGGGGTGGGCACACTGAAGCTTTCTTT. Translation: CSVVVRGGHTEAFF.